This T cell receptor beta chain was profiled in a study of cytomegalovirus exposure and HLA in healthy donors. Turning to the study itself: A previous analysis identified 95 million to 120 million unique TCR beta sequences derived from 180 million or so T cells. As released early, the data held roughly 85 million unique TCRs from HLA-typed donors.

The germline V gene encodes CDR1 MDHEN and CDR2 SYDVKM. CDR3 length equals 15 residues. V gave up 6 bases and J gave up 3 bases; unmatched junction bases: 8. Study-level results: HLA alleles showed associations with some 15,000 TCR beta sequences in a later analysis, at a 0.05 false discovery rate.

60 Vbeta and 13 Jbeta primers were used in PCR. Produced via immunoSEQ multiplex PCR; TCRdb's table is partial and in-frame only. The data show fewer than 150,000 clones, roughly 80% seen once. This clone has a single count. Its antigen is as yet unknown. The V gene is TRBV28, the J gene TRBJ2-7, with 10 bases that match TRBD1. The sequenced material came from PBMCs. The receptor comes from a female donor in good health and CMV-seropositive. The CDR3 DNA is TGTGCCAGCAGCCCTTGGACAGGGGGGATCTACGAGCAGTACTTC. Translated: CASSPWTGGIYEQYF.